These T cell receptor beta chains were read from a single sample in a study of blood T cell repertoires in COVID-19. Clones were sequenced by immunoSEQ multiplex PCR, and TCRdb holds only the in-frame ones, with some missing. The sample lists some 87,000 clones, about nine tenths occurring once. The sequenced sample consisted of peripheral blood. The receptor source for this set is a woman in her 70s with acute or convalescent COVID-19. CDR3s include the opening cysteine and the closing phenylalanine or tryptophan. The D gene is left open where the match is weak. Part of the rows lack a size; the others show once, few, many or a class for expanded clones.

cdr3_aa | cdr3_nt | d_call | clone_size | j_call | v_call
CASRLRDRRVTEAFF | TGTGCCAGCAGACTTCGGGACAGACGGGTCACTGAAGCTTTCTTT | TRBD1 | . | TRBJ1-1 | TRBV7-4
CASSTQARGHGGYTF | TGTGCCAGCAGCACGCAGGCTAGGGGTCACGGTGGCTACACCTTC | . | . | TRBJ1-2 | TRBV21-1
CASSPLAGANQPQHF | TGTGCCAGCTCACCACTCGCAGGGGCTAATCAGCCCCAGCATTTT | . | . | TRBJ1-5 | TRBV18
CASRGRNTEAFF | TGTGCCAGCAGAGGGAGGAACACTGAAGCTTTCTTT | . | . | TRBJ1-1 | TRBV12-3/TRBV12-4
CASSQGAANYGYTF | TGTGCCAGCAGTCAGGGTGCCGCTAACTATGGCTACACCTTC | . | . | TRBJ1-2 | TRBV6-5
CASSLLVGVDNEQFF | TGCGCCAGCAGCTTGCTAGTCGGAGTTGATAATGAGCAGTTCTTC | . | . | TRBJ2-1 | TRBV5-1
CASSTTGSSQPQHF | TGTGCCAGTAGTACTACAGGGTCGAGTCAGCCCCAGCATTTT | . | . | TRBJ1-5 | TRBV19
CASSIGQRTYGYTF | TGTGCCAGTAGTATTGGACAGAGGACTTATGGCTACACCTTC | . | once | TRBJ1-2 | TRBV19
CASSHGGNTIYF | TGTGCCAGTAGTCACGGGGGAAACACCATATATTTT | . | . | TRBJ1-3 | TRBV19
CASSLVGQQNEQFF | TGTGCCAGCAGCTTGGTGGGGCAGCAGAATGAGCAGTTCTTC | . | . | TRBJ2-1 | TRBV5-4
CASSLGTALTDTQYF | TGTGCCAGCAGCCTTGGGACAGCACTCACAGATACGCAGTATTTT | TRBD1 | . | TRBJ2-3 | TRBV11-3
CAWSVGGSNEKLFF | TGTGCCTGGAGTGTTGGAGGGTCTAATGAAAAACTGTTTTTT | . | . | TRBJ1-4 | TRBV30
CASSLFVTSSYNEQFF | TGTGCCAGCAGTTTATTTGTGACTAGCTCCTACAATGAGCAGTTCTTC | . | . | TRBJ2-1 | TRBV28
CASSQAGTGINYGYTF | TGCGCCAGCAGCCAGGCCGGGACAGGGATTAACTATGGCTACACCTTC | TRBD1 | . | TRBJ1-2 | TRBV5-1
CASSPTTGLSPDTQYF | TGTGCCAGCAGCCCGACGACGGGATTGAGCCCAGATACGCAGTATTTT | . | . | TRBJ2-3 | TRBV11-2
CATSVSGVEVPQYF | TGTGCCACCAGTGTTTCAGGGGTTGAAGTCCCCCAGTACTTC | . | . | TRBJ2-5 | TRBV24-1
CASSPRGVAGAQVYNEQFF | TGTGCCAGCAGCCCTAGAGGCGTAGCGGGAGCCCAGGTTTACAATGAGCAGTTCTTC | TRBD2 | . | TRBJ2-1 | TRBV7-2
CASSFSSWQGLGEAFF | TGTGCCAGCAGCTTTTCTTCGTGGCAGGGCCTAGGAGAAGCTTTCTTT | . | . | TRBJ1-1 | TRBV5-5
CASSDRGQPQHF | TGCGCCAGCAGTGACAGGGGTCAGCCCCAGCATTTT | . | few | TRBJ1-5 | TRBV10-1
CASSQGVTGTDTQYF | TGTGCCAGCAGTCAAGGGGTGACCGGCACAGATACGCAGTATTTT | . | . | TRBJ2-3 | TRBV27
CASSVGQEFVTEAFF | TGTGCCAGCAGCGTGGGACAGGAATTTGTCACTGAAGCTTTCTTT | TRBD1 | . | TRBJ1-1 | TRBV5-4
CASSRTGGLSNEQFF | TGTGCCAGCAGCCGGACAGGGGGGCTCTCCAATGAGCAGTTCTTC | TRBD1 | . | TRBJ2-1 | TRBV5-6
CASIGASSGNTIYF | TGTGCCAGCATTGGGGCTAGCTCTGGAAACACCATATATTTT | . | . | TRBJ1-3 | TRBV28
CASSSDRGMGQPQHF | TGTGCCAGCAGTTCGGACAGGGGGATGGGTCAGCCCCAGCATTTT | TRBD1 | . | TRBJ1-5 | TRBV27